Below, 15 T cell receptor beta chains from the same sample are listed, as sequenced in a study of radiation and T cells in renal cell carcinoma. Sequencing was performed with immunoSEQ multiplex PCR; in TCRdb, only in-frame clones are kept and a portion is missing. The table lists roughly 61,000 clones, approximately 80% of them singletons. Regarding time point: blood 4 weeks post-SBRT, at nephrectomy. Treatment here: 15 Gy SBRT to primary tumor, nephrectomy 4 weeks later. Sequencing was performed on blood, taken from a patient whose treatment included radiotherapy and nephrectomy. All receptors derive from a man between 60 and 75 years old with renal cell carcinoma.

V gene TRBV5-5 combines with J gene TRBJ2-3; 13 nucleotides align to TRBD2. The CDR3 has 16 residues. Germline V CDR1 and CDR2: SGHKS, YYEKEE (reference sequence). Trimming took 4 bases from V and 4 from J; bases not matched to a gene: 6. This CDR3 is CASSTLLAGGADTQYF. The CDR3 DNA follows: TGTGCCAGCAGCACCCTACTAGCGGGGGGGGCAGATACGCAGTATTTT.

For this clone: At the DNA level, this CDR3 is encoded by other sequences in the same sample as well. V and J are TRBV2 and TRBJ2-7, with D tentatively TRBD1 (6 bases). V was clipped by 6 bases and J by 4 bases, with 10 bases between them. Germline V CDR1 and CDR2: SNHLY, FYNNEI. The CDR3 length is 12 residues. The chain's CDR3 is CASSSDSYEQYF. The DNA for the CDR3 is TGTGCCAGCAGCTCGGACAGTTACGAGCAGTACTTC.

J is TRBJ2-5 and V is TRBV7-8, with D tentatively TRBD2 (6 bases). V lost 3 bases and J 3 bases, leaving 11 bases between the germline ends. This CDR3 is 14 amino acids long. Germline CDR1 SGHVS, CDR2 FQNEAQ. This CDR3 is CASSFREIKETQYF. For the CDR3, the DNA is TGTGCCAGCAGCTTTCGGGAGATAAAAGAGACCCAGTACTTC.

The chain uses TRBV6-5 and TRBJ2-7, with D tentatively TRBD1 or TRBD2 (5 bases each). Trimming took 8 bases from V and 6 from J, leaving 14 bases between them. Germline V gene lookup returns CDR1 MNHEY and CDR2 SVGAGI. There are 12 residues in the CDR3. DNA for the CDR3: TGTGCCAGCCGGGACCCCGGCGGCGAGCAGTACGTC. Its translation is CASRDPGGEQYV.

This clone has just a few counts. The chain couples TRBV9 to TRBJ1-1, with unresolved D. CDR1 and CDR2 from the germline V gene are SGDLS and YYNGEE. The ends were cut back, 0 bases at V and 8 bases at J, with 11 bases in the middle. The length of the CDR3 is 13 residues. CDR3 sequence reads: CASSVVPLGEAFF. In DNA, the CDR3 is TGTGCCAGCAGCGTAGTTCCCCTAGGGGAAGCTTTCTTT. The full variable domain, its missing parts supplied by reference TRBV9 and TRBJ1-1, is DSGVTQTPKHLITATGQRVTLRCSPRSGDLSVYWYQQSLDQGLQFLIQYYNGEERAKGNILERFSAQQFPDLHSELNLSSLELGDSALYFCASSVVPLGEAFFGQGTRLTVV.

The chain employs TRBV29-1 and TRBJ2-5; 10 bases are shared with TRBD2. Germline V gene data show CDR1 as SQVTM and CDR2 as ANQGSEA. Losses at the gene ends were 4 bases for V and 6 bases for J; bases not matched to a gene: 8. CDR3 length equals 14 residues. CDR3 sequence (DNA): TGCAGCGTTGTTGCACTAGCGGGGTTAAAGACCCAGTACTTC. Translating gives CSVVALAGLKTQYF.

This clone appeared a few times. CDR3 in amino acids: CASREDRGWGPQHF. Here the CDR3 DNA reads TGTGCCAGCAGGGAGGACAGGGGATGGGGGCCCCAGCATTTT. The V gene is TRBV6-1, the J gene TRBJ1-5, with 9 bases fitting TRBD1. CDR3 size: 14 residues. Trimming took 6 bases from V and 9 from J; bases not matched to a gene: 9. Germline lookup yields CDR1 MNHNS and CDR2 SASEGT.

The CDR3 protein is CASKASGHYEQYV. The CDR3 DNA reads as TGTGCCAGCAAGGCCAGCGGGCATTACGAGCAGTACGTC. The V call is TRBV6-1, the J call TRBJ2-7; possible D gene TRBD2, 6 bases. Germline V gene data show CDR1 as MNHNS and CDR2 as SASEGT. Trimming stripped 7 bases from V and 4 bases from J, with 14 bases between. The CDR3 contains 13 residues.

The chain is built from TRBV27 and TRBJ1-6, with 10 bases identical to TRBD1. Germline loops: CDR1 MNHEY, CDR2 SMNVEV (reference sequence). V shed 5 bases, J shed 6 bases, and the junction held 7 bases outside the gene matches. The CDR3 spans 16 residues. CDR3 DNA: TGTGCCAGCAGTGAGGGCGGGACAGGGGTTAATTCACCCCTCCACTTT. This gives the protein CASSEGGTGVNSPLHF.

J is TRBJ2-7 and V is TRBV21-1. TRBV21-1 is flagged as a pseudogene. CDR3 size: 10 residues. The CDR3 protein is CASSSHEQYV. The CDR3, as DNA: TGTGCCAGCAGCTCCCACGAGCAGTACGTC.

The rearrangement uses TRBV30 and TRBJ1-2, with TRBD1 matching over 7 bases. Trimming took 0 bases from V and 3 from J; bases not matched to a gene: 4. Germline lookup yields CDR1 GTSNPN and CDR2 SVGIG (reference sequence). The CDR3 is made up of 14 amino acids. The CDR3, as DNA: TGTGCCTGGAGTGTCTCCCAGGGGGACTATGGCTACACCTTC. It yields the protein CAWSVSQGDYGYTF.

This rearrangement joins TRBV11-2 to TRBJ1-2; weak D call: TRBD1 (6 bases). This CDR3 contains 15 residues. Germline CDR1 reads SGHAT; CDR2 reads FQNNGV. Trimming shortened V by 1 base and J by 1 base, and 10 bases separated the two germline ends. The CDR3 is CASSLGEGVNYGYTF. The DNA of the CDR3 is TGTGCCAGCAGCTTAGGAGAGGGGGTTAACTATGGCTACACCTTC. The variable domain in full, completed from reference TRBV11-2 and TRBJ1-2, reads EAGVAQSPRYKIIEKRQSVAFWCNPISGHATLYWYQQILGQGPKLLIQFQNNGVVDDSQLPKDRFSAERLKGVDSTLKIQPAKLEDSAVYLCASSLGEGVNYGYTFGSGTRLTVV.

The V gene is TRBV9, the J gene TRBJ2-1; 9 positions agree with TRBD2. The CDR3 has 15 amino acids. V lost 2 bases, J lost 3 bases, and 3 bases stayed unmatched. CDR1 and CDR2 (germline): SGDLS, YYNGEE. As DNA, the CDR3 is TGTGCCAGCAGCGTCGAGACTAGCGGCTACAATGAGCAGTTCTTC. Translation gives CASSVETSGYNEQFF.

V and J are TRBV2 and TRBJ2-3; D is unresolved. This CDR3 has 14 residues. Germline V CDR1 and CDR2: SNHLY, FYNNEI. Trimming left V 4 bases short and J 2 bases short, with 10 bases between. The DNA for the CDR3 is TGTGCCAGCAGTGGACTTACGTACACAGATACGCAGTATTTT. Translated: CASSGLTYTDTQYF.

The chain uses TRBV11-1 and TRBJ2-5; either TRBD1 or TRBD2 may supply D (5 bases each). The CDR3 loop spans 14 amino acids. V was pared by 2 bases and J by 5 bases, with 12 bases between. Germline V CDR1 and CDR2: SGHAT, FQDESV (reference sequence). CDR3 residues: CASSLLVGVETQYF. The DNA of the CDR3 is TGTGCCAGCAGCTTATTAGTGGGGGTGGAGACCCAGTACTTC.